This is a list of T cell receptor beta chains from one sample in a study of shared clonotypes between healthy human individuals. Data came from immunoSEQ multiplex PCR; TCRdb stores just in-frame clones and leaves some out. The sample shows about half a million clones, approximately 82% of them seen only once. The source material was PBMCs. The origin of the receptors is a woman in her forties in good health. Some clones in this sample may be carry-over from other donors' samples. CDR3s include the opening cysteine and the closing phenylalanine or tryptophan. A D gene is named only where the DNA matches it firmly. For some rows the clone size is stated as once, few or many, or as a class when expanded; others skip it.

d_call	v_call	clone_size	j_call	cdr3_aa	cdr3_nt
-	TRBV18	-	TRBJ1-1	CASSPDRGRRTEAFF	TGTGCCAGCTCACCCGACCGGGGGCGCCGGACTGAAGCTTTCTTT
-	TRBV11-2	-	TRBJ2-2	CASSLAWGSGNTGELFF	TGTGCCAGCAGCTTAGCGTGGGGTAGCGGGAACACCGGGGAGCTGTTTTTT
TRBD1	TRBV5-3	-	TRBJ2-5	CASSVGQGVEETQYF	TGTGCCAGCAGCGTCGGACAGGGGGTCGAAGAGACCCAGTACTTC
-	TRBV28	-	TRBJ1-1	CASRVQGRGTEAFF	TGTGCCAGCAGAGTCCAGGGAAGGGGCACTGAAGCTTTCTTT
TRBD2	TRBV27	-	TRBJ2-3	CASSLGGGIPLAQIRF	TGTGCCAGCAGTTTGGGCGGGGGGATCCCTCTAGCACAGATCCGATTT
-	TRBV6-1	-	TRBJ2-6	CASSEMRVAGANVLTF	TGTGCCAGCAGTGAAATGAGAGTGGCTGGGGCCAACGTCCTGACTTTC
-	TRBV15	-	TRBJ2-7	CATSSQRSGFEQYF	TGTGCCACCAGCTCCCAGAGGTCGGGTTTCGAGCAGTACTTC
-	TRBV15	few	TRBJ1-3	CATSREDPRRDTIYF	TGTGCCACCAGCAGAGAAGACCCCCGGAGGGACACCATATATTTT
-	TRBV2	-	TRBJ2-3	CASSARLSTDTQYF	TGTGCCAGCAGTGCCCGACTGAGCACAGATACGCAGTATTTT
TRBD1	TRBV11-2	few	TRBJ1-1	CASSYWTGRITEAFF	TGTGCCAGCAGCTACTGGACAGGGAGGATCACTGAAGCTTTCTTT
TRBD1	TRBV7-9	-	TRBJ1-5	CASSPGSWDRVRGNQPQHF	TGTGCCAGCAGCCCCGGGAGTTGGGACAGGGTTAGGGGCAATCAGCCCCAGCATTTT
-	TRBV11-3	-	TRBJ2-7	CASSIFSSGQQYF	TGTGCCAGCAGCATATTCTCCTCCGGACAGCAGTACTTC
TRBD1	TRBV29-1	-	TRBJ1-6	CSARTGGNSPLHF	TGCAGCGCCCGGACAGGGGGGAATTCACCCCTCCACTTT
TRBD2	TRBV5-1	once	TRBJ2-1	CASSLGLAAYNEQFF	TGCGCCAGCAGCTTGGGACTAGCGGCCTACAATGAGCAGTTCTTC
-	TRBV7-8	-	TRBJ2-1	CASSHTGPPSNEQFF	TGTGCCAGCAGCCATACGGGGCCGCCATCCAATGAGCAGTTCTTC
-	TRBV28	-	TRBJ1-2	CASSNPSYKSSRTGYTF	TGTGCCAGCAGTAACCCCAGTTATAAGTCTAGCAGGACGGGCTACACCTTC